The 10 T cell receptor beta chains below were found in one sample sequenced in a study of blood T cell repertoires in COVID-19. The table came from immunoSEQ multiplex PCR; TCRdb's copy has only in-frame clones and leaves some out. The table shows some 190,000 clones, with 82% occurring only once. The specimen was peripheral blood. The origin of the receptors is a woman aged 55-69 years with COVID-19, enrolled during active disease.

The chain couples TRBV7-6 to TRBJ1-2; 7 nucleotides match TRBD1. CDR1 SGHVS and CDR2 FNYEAQ come from the germline V gene. The V segment lost 4 bases and the J segment 3 bases; nucleotides outside the gene matches: 17. The CDR3 covers 18 residues. The CDR3 nucleotides read TGTGCCAGCAGCTCCCGATTAGAGGGACAGAAAATTGACTATGGCTACACCTTC. The encoded protein is CASSSRLEGQKIDYGYTF. Together with reference TRBV7-6 and TRBJ1-2, the CDR3 gives the full variable domain: GAGVSQSPRYKVTKRGQDVALRCDPISGHVSLYWYRQALGQGPEFLTYFNYEAQQDKSGLPNDRFSAERPEGSISTLTIQRTEQRDSAMYRCASSSRLEGQKIDYGYTFGSGTRLTVV.

This clone was found once. The gene calls are TRBV12-3 or TRBV12-4 and TRBJ1-4; no firm D call. V dropped 6 bases and J dropped 5 bases, with 10 bases sitting between them. The CDR3 length is 13 residues. The CDR3 DNA is TGTGCCAGCAGCTTCGTACAAAATGAAAAACTGTTTTTT. It codes for CASSFVQNEKLFF.

The V call is TRBV2, the J call TRBJ2-1; D not certain. The CDR3 contains 13 residues. Germline V gene sequence: CDR1 SNHLY, CDR2 FYNNEI. V lost 6 bases and J lost 8, with 14 bases in between. CDR3 in DNA: TGTGCCAGCAGAGTCTTGGTGGGCCATGAGCAGTTCTTC. Translating gives CASRVLVGHEQFF. Looking up the rest from reference TRBV2 and TRBJ2-1 gives the full variable domain: EPEVTQTPSHQVTQMGQEVILRCVPISNHLYFYWYRQILGQKVEFLVSFYNNEISEKSEIFDDQFSVERPDGSNFTLKIRSTKLEDSAMYFCASRVLVGHEQFFGPGTRLTVL.

The V and J genes are TRBV29-1 and TRBJ1-1; the match to TRBD1 covers 7 bases. The CDR3 has 15 amino acids. The V gene end was trimmed by 0 bases and the J gene end by 3 bases; junction bases not matched to a gene: 7. CDR1 is SQVTM and CDR2 is ANQGSEA in the germline V gene. Here the CDR3 reads CSVEDGRGEDTEAFF. The CDR3 region has the DNA TGCAGCGTTGAAGACGGCAGGGGGGAGGACACTGAAGCTTTCTTT.

V gene TRBV11-3 combines with J gene TRBJ2-1; D may be TRBD2 (5 bases). The CDR3 loop spans 12 amino acids. CDR1 and CDR2 (germline): SGHNT, YENEEA. Trimming took off 6 bases at V and 9 bases at J, with 12 bases between the two ends. The CDR3 is CASRDAGGEQFF. CDR3 DNA: TGTGCCAGCAGGGATGCAGGAGGTGAGCAGTTCTTC.

The chain links TRBV6-6 to TRBJ1-3; D is perhaps TRBD1 (6 bases). This CDR3 has 15 amino acids. Germline loops: CDR1 MNHNY, CDR2 SVGAGI (reference sequence). V was clipped by 2 bases and J by 0 bases, with 8 bases between them. The CDR3 DNA sequence: TGTGCCAGCAGTTACCCGACAGGCTCTGGAAACACCATATATTTT. This encodes CASSYPTGSGNTIYF.

CDR3 region: CASSPRQSTTNEKLFF. The CDR3 DNA reads TGTGCCAGCTCACCACGGCAGTCAACAACTAATGAAAAACTGTTTTTT. The chain employs TRBV18 and TRBJ1-4; D not resolved. V lost 1 base and J 0 bases, leaving 9 bases between the germline ends. The CDR3 is 16 residues long. Germline assignment: CDR1 KGHSH and CDR2 LQKENI. The full variable domain, completed using reference TRBV18 and TRBJ1-4, is NAGVMQNPRHLVRRRGQEARLRCSPMKGHSHVYWYRQLPEEGLKFMVYLQKENIIDESGMPKERFSAEFPKEGPSILRIQQVVRGDSAAYFCASSPRQSTTNEKLFFGSGTQLSVL.

The chain uses TRBV27 and TRBJ1-6; a weak D match, TRBD1 (6 bases). Germline V gives CDR1 MNHEY, CDR2 SMNVEV (reference sequence). V was shortened by 5 bases and J by 7 bases, with 18 bases between the two germline ends. The CDR3 runs to 16 residues. CDR3: CASSQTGSQLNSPLHF. The CDR3 DNA reads as TGTGCCAGCAGTCAAACAGGGAGTCAGCTAAATTCACCCCTCCACTTT.

The chain links TRBV3-1 (or the pseudogene TRBV3-2) to TRBJ2-3, with 8 bases matching TRBD2. Germline V CDR1 and CDR2: LGHDT, YNNKEL (reference sequence). This CDR3 comprises 16 residues. V gave up 1 base and J gave up 0 bases; unmatched junction bases: 3. In nucleotides, the CDR3 is TGTGCCAGCAGCCAAGTTAGCGGGACTAGCACAGATACGCAGTATTTT. Residues: CASSQVSGTSTDTQYF.

The chain combines TRBV19 with TRBJ2-5, with D perhaps TRBD2 (5 bases). V was trimmed by 4 bases and J by 3 bases, leaving 6 bases between them. The CDR3 loop spans 12 amino acids. Germline V gene sequence: CDR1 LNHDA, CDR2 SQIVND (reference sequence). The CDR3 DNA reads as TGTGCCAGTAGTAACGGGAAAGAGACCCAGTACTTC. Translation gives CASSNGKETQYF.